Presented here are 32 T cell receptor beta chains from one specimen sequenced in a study of T-cell memory formation after mild COVID-19. TCRdb passed the 5' RACE reads through MiXCR, listing each CDR3 protein once. The sample consists of about 260,000 distinct CDR3 sequences, 16% of them appearing once. The sample taken for sequencing was PBMCs or a T cell subset sorted from them (not recorded which). The receptors were sampled from a man aged 18 to 29 who had mild COVID-19 (a few samples of this study predate the infection). Cell type and time point are not known.

This chain connects TRBV19 to TRBJ1-4; D may be TRBD1 (5 bases). V dropped 9 bases and J dropped 4 bases, with 24 bases sitting between them. The CDR3 loop spans 17 amino acids. The germline V gene encodes CDR1 LNHDA and CDR2 SQIVND (reference sequence). The CDR3 spells CASSLGTYRQDNEKLFF. The CDR3 DNA reads TGTGCCAGCTCCCTGGGGACTTACCGGCAAGATAATGAAAAACTGTTTTTT.

A few counts support this clonotype. V is TRBV12-3 or TRBV12-4 and J is TRBJ1-5; TRBD1 agrees at 10 bases. The V segment lost 6 bases and the J segment 6 bases; nucleotides outside the gene matches: 5. This CDR3 has 14 residues. CDR3 in amino acids: CASRSTGGFQPQHF. CDR3 nucleotides: TGTGCCAGCAGATCGACAGGGGGCTTTCAGCCCCAGCATTTT.

V gene TRBV7-9 combines with J gene TRBJ2-7; D may be TRBD1 (5 bases). The germline V and J ends were trimmed by 7 bases and 5 bases, with 21 bases remaining between them. The CDR3 length is 15 residues. Germline V gene lookup returns CDR1 SEHNR and CDR2 FQNEAQ (reference sequence). The CDR3 nucleotides read TGTGCCAGCACCCCAGGCCAGGCAGGGCTGGACGAGCAGTACTTC. It specifies CASTPGQAGLDEQYF.

This clonotype was recorded a few times. The chain carries TRBV27 and TRBJ1-5, with TRBD1 matching over 8 bases. The CDR3 runs to 19 residues. With 3 bases clipped from V and 7 bases from J, the junction kept 20 bases outside the gene matches. Germline loops: CDR1 MNHEY, CDR2 SMNVEV (reference sequence). The CDR3, as DNA: TGTGCCAGCAGTTTCTCCGGGAAATCGGAGGACAGGGTTGGCCAGCCCCAGCATTTT. It is translated as CASSFSGKSEDRVGQPQHF.

This clonotype was picked up many times. The genes are TRBV4-3 and TRBJ2-1, with TRBD2 matching 8 bases. The CDR3 is 16 amino acids. V lost 0 bases, J lost 0 bases, and 1 base stayed unmatched. Per the germline V gene, CDR1 is LGHNA and CDR2 is YSLEER. DNA of the CDR3: TGCGCCAGCAGCCAAGATCTAGCGGGCTCCTACAATGAGCAGTTCTTC. It encodes CASSQDLAGSYNEQFF.

This clonotype was found many times. The chain links TRBV7-2 to TRBJ2-5; D is possibly TRBD2 (7 bases). Trimming stripped 0 bases from V and 4 bases from J, with 9 bases between. CDR3 size: 14 residues. Per the germline V gene, CDR1 is SGHTA and CDR2 is FQGNSA. The DNA of the CDR3 is TGTGCCAGCAGCTTAGCGGGGGGGCGAGAGACCCAGTACTTC. Protein: CASSLAGGRETQYF.

This clonotype occurred a few times. This rearrangement joins TRBV20-1 to TRBJ2-7; D uncertain. From germline, CDR1 is DFQATT and CDR2 SNEGSKA (reference sequence). V was pared by 0 bases and J by 6 bases, with 3 bases between. The CDR3 runs 10 residues. The CDR3 DNA reads TGCAGTGCTAGAGACGGCGAGCAGTACGTC. Amino acid sequence: CSARDGEQYV.

The J gene is TRBJ2-7, the V gene TRBV7-2; weak D call: TRBD1 (6 bases). CDR1 is SGHTA, CDR2 FQGNSA, per germline. The CDR3 extends over 14 amino acids. V shed 0 bases and J shed 3 bases, with 9 bases lying between them. This CDR3 is CASSLATGIYEQYF. As DNA, the CDR3 is TGTGCCAGCAGCTTAGCGACAGGAATCTACGAGCAGTACTTC. Based on the CDR3 plus reference TRBV7-2 and TRBJ2-7, the full variable domain is GAGVSQSPSNKVTEKGKDVELRCDPISGHTALYWYRQSLGQGLEFLIYFQGNSAPDKSGLPSDRFSAERTGGSVSTLTIQRTQQEDSAVYLCASSLATGIYEQYFGPGTRLTVT.

J is TRBJ2-3 and V is TRBV4-2, with D uncertain. Trimming shortened V by 0 bases and J by 5 bases, and 6 bases separated the two germline ends. The germline CDR1 and CDR2 sequences are LGHNA and YNFKEQ. The CDR3 is made up of 13 amino acids. The CDR3 DNA sequence: TGTGCCAGCAGCCAAGATAATCGAGATACGCAGTATTTT. This sequence encodes CASSQDNRDTQYF.

This clonotype came up a few times. This sequence joins TRBV20-1 and TRBJ1-2, with TRBD1 identical over 7 bases. Germline V gives CDR1 DFQATT, CDR2 SNEGSKA (reference sequence). This CDR3 is built from 13 residues. Trimming removed 2 bases from V and 1 base from J; junction bases left unmatched: 1. The DNA for the CDR3 is TGCAGTGCTAGAAGGGACAGTAACTATGGCTACACCTTC. It is translated as CSARRDSNYGYTF.

This clonotype was found many times. The chain combines TRBV7-2 with TRBJ2-5; 10 bases map to TRBD2. The CDR3 consists of 17 residues. CDR1 and CDR2 from the germline V gene are SGHTA and FQGNSA. Trimming took 5 bases from V and 2 from J; bases not matched to a gene: 11. The CDR3, as DNA: TGTGCCAGCAGCCTCACCCTAGCGGGGGCGCTACAAGAGACCCAGTACTTC. Amino acid sequence: CASSLTLAGALQETQYF.

This clonotype was seen only a few times. The J gene is TRBJ2-6, the V gene TRBV7-2; no reliable D call. Germline assignment: CDR1 SGHTA and CDR2 FQGNSA. V was cut by 1 base and J by 0 bases, with 10 bases left in between. The CDR3 contains 17 residues. The CDR3 here is CASSLDVLSSGANVLTF. Written as DNA, the CDR3 is TGTGCCAGCAGCTTAGACGTACTCAGCTCTGGGGCCAACGTCCTGACTTTC.

This clonotype has at least ten counts. The gene calls are TRBV10-3 and TRBJ2-3; D unclear. Germline V gene data show CDR1 as ENHRY and CDR2 as SYGVKD. This CDR3 comprises 16 residues. With 7 bases removed from V and 4 bases from J, the gap between germline ends came to 21 bases. CDR3 DNA: TGTGCCATCAAAGAATCTCGCGTAGCAGGTCCAGATACGCAGTATTTT. It is translated as CAIKESRVAGPDTQYF.

This chain joins TRBV28 and TRBJ1-5; 11 bases map to TRBD1. With V trimmed by 3 bases and J by 5 bases, 3 bases remained unmatched. The CDR3 sequence is 15 residues long. Germline CDR1 reads MDHEN; CDR2 reads SYDVKM. This CDR3 reads CASSLGQGVDQPQHF. CDR3 nucleotides: TGTGCCAGCAGTTTGGGACAGGGGGTAGATCAGCCCCAGCATTTT.

The V call is TRBV7-2, the J call TRBJ2-3, with D possibly matching TRBD2 (5 bases). This CDR3 has 15 residues. Looked up from germline, CDR1 is SGHTA and CDR2 is FQGNSA. Trimming left V 5 bases short and J 3 bases short, with 15 bases between. CDR3 region: CASSVVGVGTDTQYF. Written as DNA, the CDR3 is TGTGCCAGCAGCGTAGTGGGAGTGGGGACAGATACGCAGTATTTT.

The table lists this clonotype with a few counts. This rearrangement joins TRBV7-9 to TRBJ2-6; no reliable D call. V gave up 0 bases and J gave up 2 bases, with 5 bases separating them. Germline loops: CDR1 SEHNR, CDR2 FQNEAQ (reference sequence). This CDR3 is 15 amino acids long. The CDR3 nucleotides are TGTGCCAGCAGCTTAGCTTACCCTGGGGCCAACGTCCTGACTTTC. Protein: CASSLAYPGANVLTF.

This clonotype has only a few counts. This rearrangement joins TRBV5-1 to TRBJ1-4; D gene uncertain. V was pared by 2 bases and J by 0 bases, with 11 bases between. Germline-derived CDR1 and CDR2 are SGHRS and YFSETQ. This CDR3 contains 16 residues. The DNA for the CDR3 is TGCGCCAGCAGCTTACAACTCCGTGCAACTAATGAAAAACTGTTTTTT. It specifies CASSLQLRATNEKLFF.

The gene calls are TRBV3-1 and TRBJ1-3; D not certain. Trimming left V 0 bases short and J 2 bases short, with 11 bases between. Germline values: CDR1 LGHDT, CDR2 YNNKEL (reference sequence). There are 16 residues in the CDR3. CDR3 in amino acids: CASSQDPSGAGNTIYF. CDR3 in DNA: TGTGCCAGCAGCCAAGATCCGAGTGGTGCTGGAAACACCATATATTTT.

This clonotype was seen a few times. The rearrangement joins TRBV7-2 to TRBJ1-2; D remains unclear. The CDR3 loop spans 13 amino acids. V was cut by 3 bases and J by 6 bases, with 11 bases left in between. Germline CDR1 SGHTA, CDR2 FQGNSA. CDR3: CASSLYAADGYTF. The CDR3 region has the DNA TGTGCCAGCAGCTTGTATGCGGCTGATGGCTACACCTTC.

This chain connects TRBV7-2 to TRBJ2-1; TRBD1 or TRBD2 may be the D gene (6 bases each). Germline values: CDR1 SGHTA, CDR2 FQGNSA. This CDR3 region has 16 residues. Between the trimmed V and J ends, which lost 1 base and 8 bases, there was a span of 18 bases. The CDR3 sequence is CASSLVLGGVNDEQFF. The CDR3 DNA reads as TGTGCCAGCAGCTTAGTTCTGGGGGGCGTGAACGATGAGCAGTTCTTC. Filled out from reference TRBV7-2 and TRBJ2-1, the complete variable domain reads GAGVSQSPSNKVTEKGKDVELRCDPISGHTALYWYRQSLGQGLEFLIYFQGNSAPDKSGLPSDRFSAERTGGSVSTLTIQRTQQEDSAVYLCASSLVLGGVNDEQFFGPGTRLTVL.

This clonotype was counted only a few times. The gene calls are TRBV5-5 and TRBJ2-7; no clear D. CDR1 and CDR2 from the germline V gene are SGHKS and YYEKEE (reference sequence). V lost 2 bases, J lost 3 bases, and 9 bases lay in between. The CDR3 spans 13 residues. The CDR3 protein is CASSFYTNYEQYF. CDR3 sequence (DNA): TGTGCCAGCAGCTTCTACACCAACTACGAGCAGTACTTC.

This clonotype was detected a few times. V and J are TRBV6-5 and TRBJ1-2; no reliable D call. The V gene lost 0 bases and the J gene lost 0 bases, with 8 bases spanning the gap. Germline V gives CDR1 MNHEY, CDR2 SVGAGI. The CDR3 has 15 amino acids. In nucleotides, the CDR3 is TGTGCCAGCAGTTACTCGGCACGGCCTAACTATGGCTACACCTTC. It encodes CASSYSARPNYGYTF.

The chain recombines TRBV5-1 with TRBJ2-5; D possibly corresponds to TRBD2 (5 bases). V lost 4 bases and J 2 bases, leaving 21 bases between the germline ends. The CDR3 covers 17 residues. Germline V CDR1 and CDR2: SGHRS, YFSETQ. The chain's CDR3 is CASSPRAPLGFQETQYF. CDR3 in DNA: TGCGCCAGCAGCCCGCGGGCCCCCCTAGGTTTTCAAGAGACCCAGTACTTC. The complete variable domain, with remaining parts taken from reference TRBV5-1 and TRBJ2-5, reads KAGVTQTPRYLIKTRGQQVTLSCSPISGHRSVSWYQQTPGQGLQFLFEYFSETQRNKGNFPGRFSGRQFSNSRSEMNVSTLELGDSALYLCASSPRAPLGFQETQYFGPGTRLLVL.

The chain uses TRBV2 and TRBJ2-1; D may be TRBD2 (6 bases). CDR1 is SNHLY, CDR2 FYNNEI, per germline. The CDR3 has 17 amino acids. Deletions cut 6 bases from V and 1 base from J, with 19 bases between. In nucleotides, the CDR3 is TGTGCCAGCAGCGAAAGCGACAGAGGAGGGTCCTACAATGAGCAGTTCTTC. This gives the protein CASSESDRGGSYNEQFF.

The rearrangement joins TRBV7-9 to TRBJ1-1, with a weak D call TRBD1 (5 bases). The V end was cut by 5 bases, the J end by 2 bases, with 12 bases between. Germline V lookup: CDR1 SEHNR, CDR2 FQNEAQ (reference sequence). This CDR3 is built from 14 residues. CDR3 sequence: CASSPYRDNTEAFF. The CDR3 nucleotides are TGTGCCAGCAGCCCGTATAGGGACAACACTGAAGCTTTCTTT.

This clonotype came up a few times. V is TRBV28 and J is TRBJ1-1; D is perhaps TRBD1 (5 bases). The V gene's germline CDR1 is MDHEN and CDR2 SYDVKM. This CDR3 is 13 amino acids long. The ends were cut back, 4 bases at V and 10 bases at J, with 16 bases in the middle. Here the CDR3 reads CASSSGGGTLAFF. DNA of the CDR3: TGTGCCAGCAGTTCTGGGGGGGGGACGTTAGCTTTCTTT.

The chain is built from TRBV7-8 and TRBJ2-1, with TRBD2 matching 8 bases. The CDR3 consists of 18 residues. V lost 0 bases and J lost 4; bases outside the gene matches: 11. Germline CDR1 is SGHVS and CDR2 is FQNEAQ. The CDR3 here is CASSLAPLRAGGYNEQFF. The DNA of the CDR3 is TGTGCCAGCAGCTTAGCCCCGCTAAGGGCGGGGGGTTACAATGAGCAGTTCTTC. Full variable domain (rest looked up from reference TRBV7-8 and TRBJ2-1): GAGVSQSPRYKVAKRGQDVALRCDPISGHVSLFWYQQALGQGPEFLTYFQNEAQLDKSGLPSDRFFAERPEGSVSTLKIQRTQQEDSAVYLCASSLAPLRAGGYNEQFFGPGTRLTVL.

This clonotype was counted between two and nine times. The V gene is TRBV24-1, the J gene TRBJ2-3; D is unclear. This CDR3 is built from 14 residues. Per germline, CDR1 KGHDR and CDR2 SFDVKD. V dropped 3 bases and J dropped 3 bases, with 9 bases sitting between them. For the CDR3, the DNA is TGTGCCACCAGTGATCCTACTACGACAGATACGCAGTATTTT. Its protein product is CATSDPTTTDTQYF.

This clonotype was observed a handful of times. V and J are TRBV20-1 and TRBJ1-6; D ambiguous. The V gene's germline CDR1 is DFQATT and CDR2 SNEGSKA (reference sequence). V was clipped by 0 bases and J by 14 bases, with 8 bases between them. The CDR3 runs to 11 residues. The CDR3 nucleotides are TGCAGTGCTAGAGACCCGCGTGCCCTCCACTTT. Encoded protein: CSARDPRALHF.

In this sample, this clonotype turned up a few times. V and J are TRBV10-3 and TRBJ2-7; D perhaps matches TRBD1 (6 bases). Trimming took off 6 bases at V and 3 bases at J, with 15 bases between the two ends. This CDR3 has 14 amino acids. CDR1 and CDR2 (germline): ENHRY, SYGVKD. CDR3 region: CAIRTGDTHYEQYF. CDR3 nucleotides: TGTGCCATCAGGACAGGAGATACACACTACGAGCAGTACTTC.

This clonotype was picked up a small number of times. The gene calls are TRBV13 and TRBJ1-1, with 8 bases that match TRBD1. CDR3 length: 15 residues. The ends lost 1 base at V and 5 bases at J; junction bases unmatched: 6. Germline values: CDR1 PRHDT, CDR2 FYEKMQ (reference sequence). Here the CDR3 DNA reads TGTGCCAGCAGCTTAGCCGGACAGGGCTGGACTGAAGCTTTCTTT. It specifies CASSLAGQGWTEAFF.

V usage is TRBV4-3 and J usage is TRBJ1-6; D gene ambiguous. The length of the CDR3 is 14 residues. Trimming left V 0 bases short and J 7 bases short, with 7 bases between. CDR1 LGHNA and CDR2 YSLEER come from the germline V gene. The CDR3 DNA is TGCGCCAGCAGCCAAGAGGGGAGGAATTCACCCCTCCACTTT. As protein: CASSQEGRNSPLHF.